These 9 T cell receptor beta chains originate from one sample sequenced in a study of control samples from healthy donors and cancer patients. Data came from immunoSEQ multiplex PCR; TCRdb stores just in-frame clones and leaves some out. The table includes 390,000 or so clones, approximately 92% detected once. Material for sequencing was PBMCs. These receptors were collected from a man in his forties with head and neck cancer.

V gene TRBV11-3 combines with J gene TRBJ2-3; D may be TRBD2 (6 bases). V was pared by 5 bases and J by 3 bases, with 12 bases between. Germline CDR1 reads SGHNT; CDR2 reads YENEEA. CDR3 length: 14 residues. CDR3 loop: CASSQRAGTDTQYF. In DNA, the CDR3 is TGTGCCAGCAGCCAGCGGGCAGGGACAGATACGCAGTATTTT.

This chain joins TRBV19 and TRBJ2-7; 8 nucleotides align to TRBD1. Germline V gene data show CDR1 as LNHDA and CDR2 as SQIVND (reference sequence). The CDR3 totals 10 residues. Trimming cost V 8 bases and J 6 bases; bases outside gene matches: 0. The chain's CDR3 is CASGQGEQYF. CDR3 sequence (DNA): TGTGCCAGTGGACAGGGCGAGCAGTACTTC.

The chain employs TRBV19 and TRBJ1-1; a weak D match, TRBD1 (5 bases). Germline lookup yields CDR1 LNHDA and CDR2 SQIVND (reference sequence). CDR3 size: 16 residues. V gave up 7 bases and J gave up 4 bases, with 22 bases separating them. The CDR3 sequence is CASMRQGWGRITEAFF. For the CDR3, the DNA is TGTGCCAGTATGAGGCAGGGTTGGGGTCGAATCACTGAAGCTTTCTTT.

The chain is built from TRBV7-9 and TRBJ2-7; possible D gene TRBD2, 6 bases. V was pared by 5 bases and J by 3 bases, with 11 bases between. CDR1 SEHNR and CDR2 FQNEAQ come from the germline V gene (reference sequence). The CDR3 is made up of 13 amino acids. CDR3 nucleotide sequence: TGTGCCAGCAGCATCGGGACTCACTACGAGCAGTACTTC. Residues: CASSIGTHYEQYF.

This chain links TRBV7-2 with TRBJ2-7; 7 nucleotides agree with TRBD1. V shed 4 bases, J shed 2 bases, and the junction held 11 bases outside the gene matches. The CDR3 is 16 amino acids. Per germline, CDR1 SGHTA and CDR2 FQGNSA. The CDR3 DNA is TGTGCCAGCAGCTCGTCCGGACAGGCGCGCCCCTACGAGCAGTACTTC. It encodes CASSSSGQARPYEQYF.

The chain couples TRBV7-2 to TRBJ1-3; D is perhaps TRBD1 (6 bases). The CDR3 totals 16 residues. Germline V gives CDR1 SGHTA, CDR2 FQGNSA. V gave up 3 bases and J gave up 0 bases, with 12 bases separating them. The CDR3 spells CASSFIGQSSGNTIYF. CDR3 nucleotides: TGTGCCAGCAGCTTCATAGGACAGTCCTCTGGAAACACCATATATTTT.

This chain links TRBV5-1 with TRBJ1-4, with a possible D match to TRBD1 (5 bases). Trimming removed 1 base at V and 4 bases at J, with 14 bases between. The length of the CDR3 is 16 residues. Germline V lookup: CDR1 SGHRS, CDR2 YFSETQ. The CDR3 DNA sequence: TGCGCCAGCAGCTTGACGGGGGACGGGGATAATGAAAAACTGTTTTTT. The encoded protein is CASSLTGDGDNEKLFF. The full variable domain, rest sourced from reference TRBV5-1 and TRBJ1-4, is KAGVTQTPRYLIKTRGQQVTLSCSPISGHRSVSWYQQTPGQGLQFLFEYFSETQRNKGNFPGRFSGRQFSNSRSEMNVSTLELGDSALYLCASSLTGDGDNEKLFFGSGTQLSVL.

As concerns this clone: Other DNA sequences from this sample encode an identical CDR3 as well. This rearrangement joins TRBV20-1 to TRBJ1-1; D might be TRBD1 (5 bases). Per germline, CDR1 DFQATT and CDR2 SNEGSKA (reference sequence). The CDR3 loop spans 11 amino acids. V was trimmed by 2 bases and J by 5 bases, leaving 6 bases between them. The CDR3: CSARPGTEAFF. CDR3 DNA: TGCAGTGCTAGACCAGGGACTGAAGCTTTCTTT.

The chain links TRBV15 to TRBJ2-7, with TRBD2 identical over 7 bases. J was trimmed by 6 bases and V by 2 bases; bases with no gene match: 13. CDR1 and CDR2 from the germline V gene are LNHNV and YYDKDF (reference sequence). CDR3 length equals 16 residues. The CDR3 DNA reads TGTGCCACCAGCAGAAAGGCTAGCGGAACCCCTCTCGAGCAGTACTTC. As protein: CATSRKASGTPLEQYF.